This T cell receptor beta chain was retrieved from a study of blood T cell repertoires in COVID-19. Clones were sequenced by immunoSEQ multiplex PCR, and TCRdb holds only the in-frame ones, with some missing. The table shows roughly 200,000 clones, with roughly 85% occurring only once. J gave up 4 bases and V 6 bases, and 8 bases lay outside the gene matches. This CDR3 spans 14 amino acids. Germline CDR1 and CDR2: MNHNY and SVGAGI (reference sequence). This sequence originates from a woman aged 50 to 60 who had been exposed to COVID-19. This chain links TRBV6-6 with TRBJ1-1; 7 bases line up with TRBD1. Sequences were obtained from PBMCs or T cells enriched from blood (not recorded which). For the CDR3, the DNA is TGTGCCAGCAGGTCAGACAGGGTGGGCACTGAAGCTTTCTTT. Its translation: CASRSDRVGTEAFF.